One sample yielded the 18 T cell receptor beta chains listed below, sequenced in a study of blood T cells in healthy people across ages. Combining a sample-barcoded 5' primer with a J-beta primer mix, a second PCR ran for about 7 to 11 cycles. TCRdb independently ran MiXCR on the 5' RACE reads; one entry per CDR3 protein. The profile covers some 670,000 distinct CDR3 sequences, with over 40% appearing a single time and about 13% taken by the ten largest. The specimen was blood. The receptors were gathered from an elderly woman in good health.

This clonotype was observed many times. The chain combines TRBV27 with TRBJ2-7; 7 bases align to TRBD1. Unmatched junction bases numbered 6, after V lost 0 bases and J lost 4 bases. There are 15 residues in the CDR3. Germline loops: CDR1 MNHEY, CDR2 SMNVEV (reference sequence). Here the CDR3 DNA reads TGTGCCAGCAGTTTATCCGGGACAGATACTTACGAGCAGTACTTC. The encoded protein is CASSLSGTDTYEQYF.

V usage is TRBV29-1 and J usage is TRBJ2-2, with D possibly matching TRBD2 (5 bases). V dropped 4 bases and J dropped 5 bases, with 14 bases sitting between them. The CDR3 runs 14 residues. In germline, CDR1 is SQVTM, CDR2 ANQGSEA. CDR3 amino acids: CSVGRGFNTGELFF. CDR3 DNA: TGCAGCGTTGGACGGGGATTCAATACCGGGGAGCTGTTTTTT.

The chain links TRBV9 to TRBJ1-1, with unresolved D. V dropped 6 bases and J dropped 0 bases, with 12 bases sitting between them. The CDR3 is 14 amino acids. Germline V gene lookup returns CDR1 SGDLS and CDR2 YYNGEE. The CDR3 protein is CASNPDGLNTEAFF. CDR3 DNA: TGTGCCAGCAACCCGGACGGATTGAACACTGAAGCTTTCTTT.

This clonotype was seen more than once but under ten times. The DNA of the CDR3 is TGTGCCGGCCGGCAGTCCCAAGAGACGACCCAGTACTTC. This gives the protein CAGRQSQETTQYF. V and J are TRBV7-7 and TRBJ2-5; D gene ambiguous. Germline V gene lookup returns CDR1 SSHAT and CDR2 FNYEAQ (reference sequence). V was cut by 11 bases and J by 7 bases, with 20 bases left in between. The CDR3 spans 13 residues.

This rearrangement joins TRBV20-1 to TRBJ1-1; 7 nucleotides line up with TRBD1. J lost 5 bases, V lost 6 bases, and 12 bases had no gene match. Looked up from germline, CDR1 is DFQATT and CDR2 is SNEGSKA (reference sequence). CDR3 length equals 14 residues. In DNA, the CDR3 is TGCAGTGCAAGCAATAACAGGGGTGGGACTGAAGCTTTCTTT. It codes for CSASNNRGGTEAFF.

This chain links TRBV9 with TRBJ2-3; D might be TRBD1 or TRBD2, each matching 7 bases. CDR3 length: 18 residues. CDR1 and CDR2 from the germline V gene are SGDLS and YYNGEE. Trimming took off 4 bases at V and 1 base at J, with 22 bases between the two ends. CDR3 DNA: TGTGCCAGCAGCCCCGAGGAGGGAGGGGGCCTTCGCACAGATACGCAGTATTTT. Amino acid sequence: CASSPEEGGGLRTDTQYF.

Turning to this clonotype: This clone may be a read error of a much larger clone one base away. V and J are TRBV15 and TRBJ2-7; D remains ambiguous. V gave up 0 bases and J gave up 7 bases, with 16 bases separating them. Germline V gene sequence: CDR1 LNHNV, CDR2 YYDKDF (reference sequence). This CDR3 comprises 15 residues. This CDR3 reads CATSRDITEYNEQYF. For the CDR3, the DNA is TGTGCCACCAGCAGAGATATAACAGAATACAATGAGCAGTACTTC.

This clonotype appeared a single time. A clone one base away is much larger, so this may be a read error. The J gene is TRBJ2-7, the V gene TRBV3-1; 11 bases are shared with TRBD2. Germline V lookup: CDR1 LGHDT, CDR2 YNNKEL (reference sequence). The J segment lost 7 bases and the V segment lost 1 base, leaving 3 bases of the junction unmatched. The CDR3 spans 14 residues. CDR3 amino acids: CASSQATSGVEQYF. The CDR3 DNA is TGTGCCAGCAGCCAAGCGACTAGCGGGGTAGAGCAGTACTTC.

This clonotype has more than one count but fewer than ten. A much larger clone differs from this one at a single base, so this may be a read error. V usage is TRBV6-5 and J usage is TRBJ2-7, with D maybe TRBD1 (6 bases). Between the trimmed V and J ends, which lost 5 bases and 7 bases, there was a span of 24 bases. The CDR3 contains 16 residues. Germline loops: CDR1 MNHEY, CDR2 SVGAGI. The CDR3 region has the DNA TGTGCCAGCAGTCCCACTTCAGGGGTGCTTAGGAATGAGCAGTACTTC. It specifies CASSPTSGVLRNEQYF.

CDR3 nucleotides: TGCAGTGCCCGTAACAGGGAAGTTAACTATGGCTACACCTTC. This translates into CSARNREVNYGYTF. This rearrangement joins TRBV20-1 to TRBJ1-2; a possible D gene is TRBD1 (6 bases). Trimming pared 6 bases from V and 1 base from J, leaving 15 bases between. The CDR3 covers 14 residues. Germline V gene data show CDR1 as DFQATT and CDR2 as SNEGSKA (reference sequence).

This chain uses TRBV7-8 with TRBJ1-5; the match to TRBD1 covers 9 bases. After removal of 5 bases from V and 3 bases from J, the junction contained 5 bases not matched to a gene. Germline V gene data show CDR1 as SGHVS and CDR2 as FQNEAQ. CDR3 length equals 15 residues. CDR3 nucleotide sequence: TGTGCCAGCAGCCGCCGGGACAGGGCCAATCAGCCCCAGCATTTT. Translating gives CASSRRDRANQPQHF.

As regards this clonotype: A single base separates this from a much larger clone, so it may be a read error. The V gene is TRBV11-3, the J gene TRBJ2-5; no clear D gene. This CDR3 spans 14 amino acids. CDR1 is SGHNT, CDR2 YENEEA, per germline. The V end was cut by 8 bases, the J end by 3 bases, with 16 bases between. CDR3 amino acids: CASGSRRGEETQYF. CDR3 bases: TGTGCCAGCGGCTCCCGTCGTGGCGAAGAGACCCAGTACTTC.

This CDR3 reads CASSWDSRGNEQYF. DNA of the CDR3: TGTGCCAGCAGTTGGGACTCCAGAGGCAATGAGCAGTACTTC. The chain recombines TRBV27 with TRBJ2-7; the D gene is possibly TRBD2 (6 bases). CDR1 and CDR2 (germline): MNHEY, SMNVEV (reference sequence). Trimming took off 4 bases at V and 7 bases at J, with 17 bases between the two ends. The CDR3 consists of 14 residues.

The J gene is TRBJ1-2, the V gene TRBV15; D may be TRBD1 (5 bases). The length of the CDR3 is 12 residues. The V gene lost 7 bases and the J gene lost 2 bases, with 8 bases spanning the gap. Germline CDR1 reads LNHNV; CDR2 reads YYDKDF (reference sequence). This CDR3 reads CATNYRNYGYTF. The CDR3 DNA reads as TGTGCCACCAACTACAGGAACTATGGCTACACCTTC.

The V and J genes are TRBV5-1 and TRBJ2-5; D ambiguous. Germline V gene lookup returns CDR1 SGHRS and CDR2 YFSETQ. The ends were cut back, 2 bases at V and 2 bases at J, with 7 bases in the middle. CDR3 length equals 13 residues. CDR3 in amino acids: CASSFLEQETQYF. CDR3 DNA: TGCGCCAGCAGCTTCCTAGAGCAAGAGACCCAGTACTTC. The full variable domain, in which reference TRBV5-1 and TRBJ2-5 provide the parts outside the CDR3, is KAGVTQTPRYLIKTRGQQVTLSCSPISGHRSVSWYQQTPGQGLQFLFEYFSETQRNKGNFPGRFSGRQFSNSRSEMNVSTLELGDSALYLCASSFLEQETQYFGPGTRLLVL.

This clonotype was counted only a few times. This chain uses TRBV20-1 with TRBJ1-5; D is ambiguous. This CDR3 has 14 residues. Germline CDR1 reads DFQATT; CDR2 reads SNEGSKA (reference sequence). Deletions cut 2 bases from V and 2 bases from J, with 10 bases between. The CDR3: CSARLVDGNQPQHF. The CDR3 DNA is TGCAGTGCTAGACTCGTAGATGGCAATCAGCCCCAGCATTTT.

The chain joins TRBV15 to TRBJ2-1, with 14 bases fitting TRBD2. Germline values: CDR1 LNHNV, CDR2 YYDKDF (reference sequence). V shed 6 bases, J shed 6 bases, and the junction held 4 bases outside the gene matches. This CDR3 spans 15 amino acids. The CDR3 DNA reads TGTGCCACCAGTTGGGGGACTAGCGGGAGCAATGAGCAGTTCTTC. Protein: CATSWGTSGSNEQFF.

This clonotype occurred once. The J gene is TRBJ2-7, the V gene TRBV25-1; a weak D match, TRBD1 (6 bases). The germline V and J ends were trimmed by 3 bases and 2 bases, with 11 bases remaining between them. Per the germline V gene, CDR1 is MGHDK and CDR2 is SYGVNS. The CDR3 is 14 residues long. The DNA for the CDR3 is TGTGCCAGCAGTGAGGACAGTTTCACCTACGAGCAGTACTTC. It codes for CASSEDSFTYEQYF.